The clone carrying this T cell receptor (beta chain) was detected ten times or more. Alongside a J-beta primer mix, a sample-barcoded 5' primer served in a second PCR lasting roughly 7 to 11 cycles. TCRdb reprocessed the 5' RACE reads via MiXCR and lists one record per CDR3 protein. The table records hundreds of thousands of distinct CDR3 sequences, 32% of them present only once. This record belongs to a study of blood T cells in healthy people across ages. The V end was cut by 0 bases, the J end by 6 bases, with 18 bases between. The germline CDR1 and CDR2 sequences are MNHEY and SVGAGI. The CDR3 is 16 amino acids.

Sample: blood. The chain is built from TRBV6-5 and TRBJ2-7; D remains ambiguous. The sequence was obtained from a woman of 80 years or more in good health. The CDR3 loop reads CASSYSGGLRSAEQYF. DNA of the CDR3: TGTGCCAGCAGTTACTCAGGCGGCTTAAGGTCGGCCGAGCAGTACTTC.